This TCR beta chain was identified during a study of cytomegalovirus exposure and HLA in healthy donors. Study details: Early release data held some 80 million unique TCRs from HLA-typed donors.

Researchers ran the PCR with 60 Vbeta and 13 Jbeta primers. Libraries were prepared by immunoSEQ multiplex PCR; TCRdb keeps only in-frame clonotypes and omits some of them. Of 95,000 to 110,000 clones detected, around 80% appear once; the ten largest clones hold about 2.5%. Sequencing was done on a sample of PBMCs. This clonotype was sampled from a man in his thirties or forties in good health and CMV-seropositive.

DNA of the CDR3: TGTGCCAGCAGCCAGACAGGGAGTGGATCACCCCTCCACTTT. This translates into CASSQTGSGSPLHF. The V and J genes are TRBV6-1 and TRBJ1-6, with 7 nucleotides matching TRBD1. CDR1 is MNHNS, CDR2 SASEGT, per germline. The CDR3 totals 14 residues. Trimming removed 6 bases from V and 10 bases from J; junction bases left unmatched: 9.